This T cell receptor beta chain is drawn from a study of vaccination and CD4 T cells after COVID-19. About the research overall: Convalescent participants consisted of six males and four females, two being Hispanic. Stimuli were overlapping spike peptide pools of SARS-CoV-2 and three common cold coronaviruses (HCoV-NL63, HCoV-OC43, HCoV-229E).

With regard to this clonotype: The antigen remains undetermined.

With 4 bases removed from V and 2 bases from J, the gap between germline ends came to 24 bases. The CDR3 extends over 18 amino acids. The germline gives CDR1 SGHTA, CDR2 FQGNSA. Oncomine TCR Beta short-read sequencing was applied to DNA from cultured CD4+ T cells. Extraction of genomic DNA was performed on cultured CD4+ T cells. TCRdb re-derived calls from the PCR reads in MiXCR, one entry per CDR3 protein. Of over 15,000 distinct CDR3 sequences in the sample, 30% to 35% were seen once. Sample treatment: approximately 9-day PBMC culture with coronavirus spike peptide pools or control peptides (ViraFEST assay).

Sequencing was done on a sample of cultured CD4+ T cells from blood. The chain joins TRBV7-2 to TRBJ2-7; TRBD1 is a possible D gene (5 bases). The TCR comes from a human donor with COVID-19. CDR3 sequence (DNA): TGTGCCAGCAGCTATGATCCAAGGGAAACCAGGGATCCCTACGAGCAGTACTTC. Its protein is CASSYDPRETRDPYEQYF. Complete variable domain (other parts from reference TRBV7-2 and TRBJ2-7): GAGVSQSPSNKVTEKGKDVELRCDPISGHTALYWYRQSLGQGLEFLIYFQGNSAPDKSGLPSDRFSAERTGGSVSTLTIQRTQQEDSAVYLCASSYDPRETRDPYEQYFGPGTRLTVT.